Shown below are 5 T cell receptor beta chains from a single sample sequenced in a study of blood T cell repertoires in COVID-19. The data were produced by immunoSEQ multiplex PCR, yet TCRdb's version contains in-frame clones alone and is incomplete. The sample includes about 140,000 clones, about three quarters of them seen just once. Input material: peripheral blood. All receptors come from a woman aged 80 or over with active or convalescent COVID-19.

This clone has just a few counts. The chain has TRBV6-2 or TRBV6-3 and TRBJ1-1; possible D gene TRBD1, 5 bases. In germline, CDR1 is MNHEY, CDR2 SVGEGT. This CDR3 comprises 13 residues. V lost 4 bases and J 7 bases, leaving 13 bases between the germline ends. CDR3 loop: CASSFSRGGEAFF. Here the CDR3 DNA reads TGTGCCAGCAGTTTTTCGAGGGGAGGTGAAGCTTTCTTT.

Only a few counts were recorded for this clone. V and J are TRBV15 and TRBJ1-5; D is perhaps TRBD1 (6 bases). V dropped 2 bases and J dropped 1 base, with 15 bases sitting between them. The V gene's germline CDR1 is LNHNV and CDR2 YYDKDF (reference sequence). The CDR3 is made up of 17 amino acids. The chain's CDR3 is CATSRPTGIKSNQPQHF. The CDR3 DNA follows: TGTGCCACCAGCAGACCGACAGGAATTAAAAGCAATCAGCCCCAGCATTTT.

V and J are TRBV5-1 and TRBJ2-2; 8 bases line up with TRBD2. The CDR3 is 15 amino acids. Per the germline V gene, CDR1 is SGHRS and CDR2 is YFSETQ. V trimming: 4 bases; J trimming: 5 bases; junction bases outside the gene matches: 7. CDR3 sequence: CASSPGIAGTGELFF. The CDR3 bases are TGCGCCAGCAGCCCAGGAATAGCGGGAACCGGGGAGCTGTTTTTT.

The V call is TRBV4-2, the J call TRBJ1-4; D is ambiguous. The CDR3 extends over 15 amino acids. V lost 1 base and J lost 7, with 13 bases in between. Germline CDR1 and CDR2: LGHNA and YNFKEQ. CDR3 protein: CASSQVAGSTEKLFF. As DNA, the CDR3 is TGTGCCAGCAGCCAAGTCGCCGGGTCGACTGAAAAACTGTTTTTT.

In this sample, this clone turned up once. This chain links TRBV19 with TRBJ1-2; a possible D gene is TRBD1 (6 bases). In germline, CDR1 is LNHDA, CDR2 SQIVND (reference sequence). V was clipped by 6 bases and J by 2 bases, with 10 bases between them. This CDR3 contains 13 residues. Here the CDR3 DNA reads TGTGCCAGTAGCCTCGGACAGAACTATGGCTACACCTTC. Its protein is CASSLGQNYGYTF.